The 2 T cell receptor beta chains in this list originate from one sample, sequenced in a study of T cells in tumors after PD-1 blockade. Sequencing used immunoSEQ multiplex PCR; TCRdb keeps in-frame clones, though not all of them. The sample has 6,500 to 9,500 clones, approximately 71% seen once. Sequencing used tumor tissue, obtained after anti-PD-1 treatment. These receptors all stem from a human donor with basal cell carcinoma.

This chain links TRBV5-1 with TRBJ2-5; D is unclear. The CDR3 has 12 residues. Trimming took 0 bases from V and 4 from J, leaving 4 bases between them. Per germline, CDR1 SGHRS and CDR2 YFSETQ. The CDR3 region is CASSLVLETQYF. CDR3 sequence (DNA): TGCGCCAGCAGCTTGGTGCTAGAGACCCAGTACTTC.

The chain links TRBV28 to TRBJ1-2; 9 bases align to TRBD1. The CDR3 loop spans 16 amino acids. Looked up from germline, CDR1 is MDHEN and CDR2 is SYDVKM. The trim removed 2 bases at V and 2 bases at J, leaving 6 bases unmatched. CDR3 protein: CASSLGGTGPNYGYTF. The CDR3 region has the DNA TGTGCCAGCAGTTTAGGCGGGACAGGGCCAAACTATGGCTACACCTTC.